Shown below are 3 T cell receptor beta chains from a single sample sequenced in a study of cytomegalovirus exposure and HLA in healthy donors. 13 Jbeta primers and 60 Vbeta primers were used for the PCR. Sequencing was performed with immunoSEQ multiplex PCR; in TCRdb, only in-frame clones are kept and a portion is missing. The sample has 150,000 or so clones, about two thirds seen once. The sequenced sample was PBMCs. All receptors come from a man younger than 40 in good health and CMV-seropositive.

The CDR3, as DNA: TGTGCCAGCAGTCGGAGCGGGAGCTTCTACAATGAGCAGTTCTTC. This sequence encodes CASSRSGSFYNEQFF. This chain uses TRBV28 with TRBJ2-1; 8 bases line up with TRBD2. CDR1 MDHEN and CDR2 SYDVKM come from the germline V gene. This CDR3 is 15 amino acids long. After removal of 5 bases from V and 3 bases from J, the junction contained 6 bases not matched to a gene.

The chain employs TRBV14 and TRBJ1-2, with TRBD1 matching 8 bases. V was pared by 3 bases and J by 3 bases, with 3 bases of the junction left unmatched. Germline assignment: CDR1 SGHDN and CDR2 FVKESK. The CDR3 covers 14 residues. The CDR3: CASSHVDRDYGYTF. The CDR3 DNA sequence: TGTGCCAGCAGCCACGTGGACAGGGACTATGGCTACACCTTC.

This clone was counted a few times. Written as DNA, the CDR3 is TGTGCCAGCAGTCCCATGGGCGGGGTGAACAATGAGCAGTTCTTC. This encodes CASSPMGGVNNEQFF. The V and J genes are TRBV9 and TRBJ2-1, with D perhaps matching TRBD2 (6 bases). Trimming removed 5 bases at V and 5 bases at J, with 17 bases between. Germline lookup yields CDR1 SGDLS and CDR2 YYNGEE. This CDR3 comprises 15 residues.